These 11 T cell receptor beta chains were sequenced from one sample in a study of T cell responses to AZD1222 COVID-19 vaccine. Repertoires were generated with immunoSEQ multiplex PCR, while TCRdb's copy carries only in-frame clones and drops some. Of 180,000 or so clones detected, around 88% appear once; the ten largest clones hold 6% to 8.5%. The source material was peripheral blood, sampled on day 0 of AZD1222 vaccination. The source is an adult in good health.

This chain links TRBV6-5 with TRBJ2-1; D remains unclear. CDR1 MNHEY and CDR2 SVGAGI come from the germline V gene. Trimming took off 5 bases at V and 4 bases at J, with 9 bases between the two ends. This CDR3 contains 13 residues. The CDR3 spells CASSTSQYNEQFF. CDR3 in DNA: TGTGCCAGCAGTACCAGCCAGTACAATGAGCAGTTCTTC.

The gene calls are TRBV9 and TRBJ2-7; D is perhaps TRBD1 (7 bases). Germline CDR1 SGDLS, CDR2 YYNGEE. With 0 bases removed from V and 5 bases from J, the gap between germline ends came to 15 bases. The CDR3 spans 15 residues. The CDR3 nucleotides are TGTGCCAGCAGCGTAGTGCACCCCAGGGGGGACGAGCAGTACTTC. Its translation: CASSVVHPRGDEQYF.

The chain recombines TRBV5-5 with TRBJ2-7; perhaps TRBD2 as D (6 bases). The germline V gene has CDR1 SGHKS and CDR2 YYEKEE (reference sequence). The CDR3 runs 15 residues. Trimming took 4 bases from V and 5 from J, leaving 19 bases between them. DNA of the CDR3: TGTGCCAGCAGCCTGCCGTGGAGGGGCGGCGACGAGCAGTACTTC. Amino acids: CASSLPWRGGDEQYF. Based on the CDR3 plus reference TRBV5-5 and TRBJ2-7, the full variable domain is DAGVTQSPTHLIKTRGQQVTLRCSPISGHKSVSWYQQVLGQGPQFIFQYYEKEERGRGNFPDRFSARQFPNYSSELNVNALLLGDSALYLCASSLPWRGGDEQYFGPGTRLTVT.

The chain has TRBV3-1 (or the pseudogene TRBV3-2) and TRBJ2-2; no definite D call. CDR3 size: 11 residues. The V gene's germline CDR1 is LGHDT and CDR2 YNNKEL (reference sequence). V shed 4 bases and J shed 6 bases, with 3 bases lying between them. Written as DNA, the CDR3 is TGTGCCAGCAGCCTCCCCGGGGAGCTGTTTTTT. This sequence encodes CASSLPGELFF.

V usage is TRBV7-8 and J usage is TRBJ1-1; the match to TRBD1 covers 7 bases. V lost 5 bases, J lost 1 base, and 10 bases stayed unmatched. The CDR3 spans 16 residues. CDR1 is SGHVS and CDR2 is FQNEAQ in the germline V gene. This chain's CDR3 is CASSPGRTGSNTEAFF. CDR3 DNA: TGTGCCAGCAGCCCGGGGCGGACAGGTTCGAACACTGAAGCTTTCTTT.

The chain couples TRBV6-2 or TRBV6-3 to TRBJ2-2; D uncertain. V shed 6 bases and J shed 0 bases, with 8 bases lying between them. CDR3 length equals 14 residues. Germline V lookup: CDR1 MNHEY, CDR2 SVGEGT. CDR3 amino acids: CASSPPPNTGELFF. DNA for the CDR3: TGTGCCAGCAGCCCCCCGCCGAACACCGGGGAGCTGTTTTTT.

The rearrangement joins TRBV28 to TRBJ1-2, with 9 bases aligning to TRBD1. The germline V gene encodes CDR1 MDHEN and CDR2 SYDVKM. The junction had 6 bases not matched to a gene; V was cut back by 4 bases and J by 3 bases. The length of the CDR3 is 15 residues. The CDR3 spells CASSSGTGSYYGYTF. CDR3 bases: TGTGCCAGCAGTTCCGGGACAGGGAGTTACTATGGCTACACCTTC.

The chain's CDR3 is CASSFGASGGEQFF. Written as DNA, the CDR3 is TGCGCCAGCAGCTTCGGGGCGTCGGGCGGTGAGCAGTTCTTC. This sequence joins TRBV5-1 and TRBJ2-1; perhaps D is TRBD1 or TRBD2 (5 bases each). The CDR3 sequence is 14 residues long. CDR1 is SGHRS and CDR2 is YFSETQ in the germline V gene. Trimming pared 2 bases from V and 9 bases from J, leaving 15 bases between.

This clone was observed a few times. The chain links TRBV19 to TRBJ2-1; maybe TRBD2 (6 bases). The length of the CDR3 is 17 residues. Trimming took 3 bases from V and 0 from J, leaving 15 bases between them. In germline, CDR1 is LNHDA, CDR2 SQIVND (reference sequence). The CDR3 coding sequence is TGTGCCAGTAGTATGGCCCGGCTGACTAGCTCCTACAATGAGCAGTTCTTC. This encodes CASSMARLTSSYNEQFF. Based on the CDR3 plus reference TRBV19 and TRBJ2-1, the full variable domain is DGGITQSPKYLFRKEGQNVTLSCEQNLNHDAMYWYRQDPGQGLRLIYYSQIVNDFQKGDIAEGYSVSREKKESFPLTVTSAQKNPTAFYLCASSMARLTSSYNEQFFGPGTRLTVL.

V usage is TRBV5-1 and J usage is TRBJ2-7, with 7 bases aligning to TRBD2. CDR3 length: 14 amino acids. CDR1 is SGHRS and CDR2 is YFSETQ in the germline V gene. With V trimmed by 3 bases and J by 6 bases, 9 bases remained unmatched. CDR3 in amino acids: CASSSAGTTVEQYF. The CDR3 DNA sequence: TGCGCCAGCAGCTCTGCGGGGACTACGGTCGAGCAGTACTTC.

The rearrangement links TRBV4-3 to TRBJ2-5; D not resolved. CDR1 is LGHNA, CDR2 YSLEER, per germline. Trimming removed 1 base at V and 2 bases at J, with 5 bases between. The CDR3 consists of 13 residues. CDR3 sequence reads: CASSQGSQETQYF. As DNA, the CDR3 is TGCGCCAGCAGCCAAGGAAGTCAAGAGACCCAGTACTTC.